This entry lists 9 T cell receptor beta chains sequenced from one sample in a study of TIL therapy for anti-PD-1-resistant metastatic lung cancer. The immunoSEQ assay was v3. The data were produced by immunoSEQ multiplex PCR, yet TCRdb's version contains in-frame clones alone and is incomplete. The sample lists more than 55,000 clones, about 81% occurring once. Time point of the sample: pre-treatment sample, taken before nivolumab and TIL therapy. Here the sequenced sample was blood, taken at baseline. These receptors all come from a person between 30 and 79 years old with non-small cell lung cancer.

V usage is TRBV19 and J usage is TRBJ2-3; no clear D gene. Per the germline V gene, CDR1 is LNHDA and CDR2 is SQIVND (reference sequence). Trimming shortened V by 1 base and J by 1 base, and 6 bases separated the two germline ends. The CDR3 covers 14 residues. CDR3 in DNA: TGTGCCAGTAGTATAGGGGCCCGCACAGATACGCAGTATTTT. This translates into CASSIGARTDTQYF. The variable domain in full, with the rest retrieved from reference TRBV19 and TRBJ2-3, is DGGITQSPKYLFRKEGQNVTLSCEQNLNHDAMYWYRQDPGQGLRLIYYSQIVNDFQKGDIAEGYSVSREKKESFPLTVTSAQKNPTAFYLCASSIGARTDTQYFGPGTRLTVL.

The rearrangement uses TRBV29-1 and TRBJ1-2, with D possibly matching TRBD1 (5 bases). The V gene lost 6 bases and the J gene lost 4 bases, with 15 bases spanning the gap. The CDR3 length is 13 residues. Germline CDR1 is SQVTM and CDR2 is ANQGSEA. The DNA of the CDR3 is TGCAGCGTCAGGGTCGAGGGGAGCTATGGCTACACCTTC. This sequence encodes CSVRVEGSYGYTF.

J is TRBJ1-3 and V is TRBV6-2 or TRBV6-3, with D perhaps TRBD1 (5 bases). The CDR3 runs 15 residues. The germline V and J ends were trimmed by 5 bases and 0 bases, with 11 bases remaining between them. The germline gives CDR1 MNHEY, CDR2 SVGEGT. For the CDR3, the DNA is TGTGCCAGCAGTCCGCGGGGGAACTCTGGAAACACCATATATTTT. Translation gives CASSPRGNSGNTIYF.

This rearrangement joins TRBV2 to TRBJ2-7, with D tentatively TRBD1 (6 bases). The ends were cut back, 6 bases at V and 4 bases at J, with 16 bases in the middle. Looked up from germline, CDR1 is SNHLY and CDR2 is FYNNEI. The CDR3 contains 14 residues. DNA for the CDR3: TGTGCCAGCAGCGCTAGGGGCCAGGGGTACGAGCAGTACTTC. Encoded protein: CASSARGQGYEQYF.

There are many counts of this clone. This chain joins TRBV2 and TRBJ1-1; unclear D gene. Trimming pared 8 bases from V and 1 base from J, leaving 11 bases between. The CDR3 runs 13 residues. Germline values: CDR1 SNHLY, CDR2 FYNNEI. The CDR3 sequence is CASGWGQNTEAFF. CDR3 coding DNA: TGTGCCAGCGGGTGGGGTCAGAACACTGAAGCTTTCTTT.

This clone has a handful of counts. This sequence joins TRBV2 and TRBJ2-7; TRBD2 matches at 11 bases. Germline V gene data show CDR1 as SNHLY and CDR2 as FYNNEI. This CDR3 spans 15 amino acids. The J segment lost 1 base and the V segment lost 8 bases, leaving 7 bases of the junction unmatched. CDR3: CASGPLAGGSYEQYF. CDR3 in DNA: TGTGCCAGCGGACCTCTAGCGGGGGGTTCCTACGAGCAGTACTTC.

The chain combines TRBV9 with TRBJ2-2, with D maybe TRBD2 (6 bases). V shed 0 bases and J shed 2 bases, with 11 bases lying between them. There are 16 residues in the CDR3. The germline V gene has CDR1 SGDLS and CDR2 YYNGEE. The CDR3, as DNA: TGTGCCAGCAGCGTAGCCGGGGGACTCAACACCGGGGAGCTGTTTTTT. Protein: CASSVAGGLNTGELFF.

V gene TRBV18 combines with J gene TRBJ1-1; D might be TRBD1 (5 bases). Between the trimmed V and J ends, which lost 2 bases and 1 base, there was a span of 5 bases. This CDR3 is built from 13 residues. Germline V gene sequence: CDR1 KGHSH, CDR2 LQKENI. The CDR3 is CASSPGTNTEAFF. The CDR3 DNA reads TGTGCCAGCTCACCAGGGACGAACACTGAAGCTTTCTTT. Full variable domain (missing parts from reference TRBV18 and TRBJ1-1): NAGVMQNPRHLVRRRGQEARLRCSPMKGHSHVYWYRQLPEEGLKFMVYLQKENIIDESGMPKERFSAEFPKEGPSILRIQQVVRGDSAAYFCASSPGTNTEAFFGQGTRLTVV.

The gene calls are TRBV9 and TRBJ1-4, with D possibly TRBD1 on 5 matching bases. The CDR3 is 14 residues long. V lost 3 bases to trimming and J lost 8 bases, with 14 bases between them. Looked up from germline, CDR1 is SGDLS and CDR2 is YYNGEE. The DNA of the CDR3 is TGTGCCAGCAGCGAGGGGCCCCGGGAGGAAAAACTGTTTTTT. It codes for CASSEGPREEKLFF.